These 8 T cell receptor beta chains originate from one sample sequenced in a study of control samples from healthy donors and cancer patients. Only in-frame clones appear in the TCRdb table, and some are missing; sequencing was by immunoSEQ multiplex PCR. The sample includes tens of thousands of clones, approximately 91% of them seen just once. The sequencing input was PBMCs. The receptors come from a man aged 50 or older with head and neck cancer.

The V and J genes are TRBV19 and TRBJ1-2, with D tentatively TRBD1 (6 bases). The CDR3 spans 15 residues. Trimming pared 0 bases from V and 4 bases from J, leaving 12 bases between. Germline V lookup: CDR1 LNHDA, CDR2 SQIVND (reference sequence). Here the CDR3 reads CASSIDTSRGYGYTF. DNA of the CDR3: TGTGCCAGTAGTATAGATACCTCCAGGGGCTATGGCTACACCTTC.

The chain combines TRBV4-1 with TRBJ1-5; perhaps TRBD1 as D (5 bases). V was pared by 3 bases and J by 6 bases, with 33 bases between. Germline-derived CDR1 and CDR2 are MGHRA and YSYEKL. The CDR3 is 21 amino acids. This chain's CDR3 is CASSQGPSGTRANSSGQPQHF. The CDR3 DNA reads TGCGCCAGCAGCCAGGGTCCTTCGGGGACCAGGGCCAACAGCAGCGGTCAGCCCCAGCATTTT.

The chain is built from TRBV4-1 and TRBJ2-3; tentative D call: TRBD2 (5 bases). The CDR3 extends over 15 amino acids. V was cut by 0 bases and J by 6 bases, with 13 bases left in between. Germline CDR1 is MGHRA and CDR2 is YSYEKL. CDR3 coding DNA: TGCGCCAGCAGCCAAGAGGGGAGAGGTTGGGATACGCAGTATTTT. The encoded protein is CASSQEGRGWDTQYF.

This clone was recorded a few times. The chain employs TRBV5-6 and TRBJ2-5, with TRBD2 matching over 8 bases. Germline assignment: CDR1 SGHDT and CDR2 YYEEEE. This CDR3 comprises 14 residues. The junction had 4 bases not matched to a gene; V was cut back by 2 bases and J by 4 bases. The CDR3 loop is CASSFSSGGETQYF. DNA for the CDR3: TGTGCCAGCAGCTTCTCCAGCGGGGGAGAGACCCAGTACTTC.

The chain is built from TRBV6-4 and TRBJ2-3; either TRBD1 or TRBD2 may supply D (7 bases each). This CDR3 spans 15 amino acids. V lost 6 bases to trimming and J lost 3 bases, with 16 bases between them. Germline-derived CDR1 and CDR2 are MRHNA and SNTAGT. The CDR3 DNA follows: TGTGCCAGCAGCCTCTTTCAGGGGGGGACAGATACGCAGTATTTT. Its protein product is CASSLFQGGTDTQYF.

The chain recombines TRBV27 with TRBJ2-7, with D perhaps matching TRBD2 (7 bases). Germline V gene data show CDR1 as MNHEY and CDR2 as SMNVEV (reference sequence). V lost 6 bases and J lost 3, with 18 bases in between. The CDR3 runs to 15 residues. The CDR3 region has the DNA TGTGCCAGCAGGGCCTTGGGGGGGGCGGACTACGAGCAGTACTTC. Protein sequence: CASRALGGADYEQYF.

The chain recombines TRBV5-1 with TRBJ2-5; maybe TRBD2 (6 bases). Germline lookup yields CDR1 SGHRS and CDR2 YFSETQ. The CDR3 runs 15 residues. Deletions cut 2 bases from V and 5 bases from J, with 16 bases between. The CDR3 coding sequence is TGCGCCAGCAGCTTCGGGTCGGAGGGCGGGGAGACCCAGTACTTC. Its protein product is CASSFGSEGGETQYF.

The rearrangement uses TRBV2 and TRBJ2-7; no definite D call. V dropped 9 bases and J dropped 3 bases, with 18 bases sitting between them. Per the germline V gene, CDR1 is SNHLY and CDR2 is FYNNEI. This CDR3 spans 14 amino acids. CDR3 residues: CASRMAQQRYEQYF. Here the CDR3 DNA reads TGTGCCAGTCGTATGGCCCAACAGCGCTACGAGCAGTACTTC.